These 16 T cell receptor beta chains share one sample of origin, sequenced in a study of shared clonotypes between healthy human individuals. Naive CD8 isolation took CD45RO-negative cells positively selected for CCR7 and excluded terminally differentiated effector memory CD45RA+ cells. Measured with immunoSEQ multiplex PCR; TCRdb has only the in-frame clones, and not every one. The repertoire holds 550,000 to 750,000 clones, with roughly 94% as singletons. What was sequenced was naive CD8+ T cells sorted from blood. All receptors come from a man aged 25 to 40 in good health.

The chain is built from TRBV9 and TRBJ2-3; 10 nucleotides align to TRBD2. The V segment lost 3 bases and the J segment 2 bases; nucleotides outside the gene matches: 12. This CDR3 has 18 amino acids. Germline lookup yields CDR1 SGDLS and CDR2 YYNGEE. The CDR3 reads CASSDSSGLAEVTDTQYF. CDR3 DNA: TGTGCCAGCAGCGACTCATCTGGACTAGCGGAAGTCACAGATACGCAGTATTTT.

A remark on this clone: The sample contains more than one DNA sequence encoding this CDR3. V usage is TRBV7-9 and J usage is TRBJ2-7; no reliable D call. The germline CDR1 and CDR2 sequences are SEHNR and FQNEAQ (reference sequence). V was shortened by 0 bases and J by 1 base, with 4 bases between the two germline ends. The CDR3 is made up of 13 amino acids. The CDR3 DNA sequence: TGTGCCAGCAGCTTAGCGGATTCCTACGAGCAGTACTTC. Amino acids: CASSLADSYEQYF.

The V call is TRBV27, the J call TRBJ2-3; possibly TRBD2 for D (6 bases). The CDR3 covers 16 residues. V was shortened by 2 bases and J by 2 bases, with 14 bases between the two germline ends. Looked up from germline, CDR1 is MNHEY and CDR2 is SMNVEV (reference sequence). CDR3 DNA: TGTGCCAGCAGTTTACGGCGGGGCGGGAACACAGATACGCAGTATTTT. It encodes CASSLRRGGNTDTQYF.

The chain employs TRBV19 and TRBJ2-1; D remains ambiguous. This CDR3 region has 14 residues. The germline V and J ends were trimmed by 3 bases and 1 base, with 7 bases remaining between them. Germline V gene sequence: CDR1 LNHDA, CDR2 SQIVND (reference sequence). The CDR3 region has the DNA TGTGCCAGTAGTATTTTTATATCCTACAATGAGCAGTTCTTC. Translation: CASSIFISYNEQFF.

Here the CDR3 reads CASSPRDRIYNEQFF. The DNA of the CDR3 is TGTGCCAGCAGCCCCCGGGACAGAATTTACAATGAGCAGTTCTTC. The J gene is TRBJ2-1, the V gene TRBV6-5, with 7 bases identical to TRBD1. The ends lost 6 bases at V and 4 bases at J; junction bases unmatched: 9. Germline V gives CDR1 MNHEY, CDR2 SVGAGI. The CDR3 extends over 15 amino acids.

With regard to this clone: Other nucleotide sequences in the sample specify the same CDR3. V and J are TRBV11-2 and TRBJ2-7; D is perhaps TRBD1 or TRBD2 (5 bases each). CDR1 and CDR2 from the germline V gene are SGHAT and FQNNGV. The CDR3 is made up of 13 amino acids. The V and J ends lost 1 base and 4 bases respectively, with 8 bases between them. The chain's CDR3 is CASSLGGPYEQYF. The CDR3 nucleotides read TGTGCCAGCAGCTTAGGGGGACCTTACGAGCAGTACTTC. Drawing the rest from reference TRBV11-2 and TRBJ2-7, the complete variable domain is EAGVAQSPRYKIIEKRQSVAFWCNPISGHATLYWYQQILGQGPKLLIQFQNNGVVDDSQLPKDRFSAERLKGVDSTLKIQPAKLEDSAVYLCASSLGGPYEQYFGPGTRLTVT.

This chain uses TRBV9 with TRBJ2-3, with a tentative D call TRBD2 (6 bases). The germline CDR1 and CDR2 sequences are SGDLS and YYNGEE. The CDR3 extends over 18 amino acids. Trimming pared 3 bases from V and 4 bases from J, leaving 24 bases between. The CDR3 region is CASSAPGLPTKKADTQYF. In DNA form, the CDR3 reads TGTGCCAGCAGCGCCCCGGGACTCCCGACAAAAAAGGCAGATACGCAGTATTTT.

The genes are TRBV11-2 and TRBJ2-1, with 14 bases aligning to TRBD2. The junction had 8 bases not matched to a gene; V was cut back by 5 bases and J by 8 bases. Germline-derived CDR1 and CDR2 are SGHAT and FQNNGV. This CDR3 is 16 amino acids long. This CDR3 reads CASSARLAGGPDEQFF. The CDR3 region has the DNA TGTGCCAGCAGCGCTCGACTAGCGGGAGGGCCTGATGAGCAGTTCTTC.

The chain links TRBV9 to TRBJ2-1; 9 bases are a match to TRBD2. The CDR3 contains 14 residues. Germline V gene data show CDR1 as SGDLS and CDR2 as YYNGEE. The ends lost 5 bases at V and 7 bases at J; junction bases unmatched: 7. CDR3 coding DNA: TGTGCCAGCAGGTCTAGCGGGATATCTAATGAGCAGTTCTTC. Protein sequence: CASRSSGISNEQFF.

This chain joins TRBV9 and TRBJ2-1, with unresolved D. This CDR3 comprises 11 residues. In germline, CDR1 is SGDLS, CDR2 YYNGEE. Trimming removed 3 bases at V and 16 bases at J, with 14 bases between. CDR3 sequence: CASSALGNKFF. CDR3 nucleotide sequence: TGTGCCAGCAGCGCCCTGGGTAACAAATTCTTC.

This chain's CDR3 is CATGWREGNEQYF. CDR3 sequence (DNA): TGTGCCACCGGGTGGCGGGAGGGCAACGAGCAGTACTTC. This chain links TRBV15 with TRBJ2-7; 9 bases line up with TRBD2. In germline, CDR1 is LNHNV, CDR2 YYDKDF (reference sequence). The CDR3 contains 13 residues. Losses at the gene ends were 8 bases for V and 5 bases for J; bases not matched to a gene: 7.

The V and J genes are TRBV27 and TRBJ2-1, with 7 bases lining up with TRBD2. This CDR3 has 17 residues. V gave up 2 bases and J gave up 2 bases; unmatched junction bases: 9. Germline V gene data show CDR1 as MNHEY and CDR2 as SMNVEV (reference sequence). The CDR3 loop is CASSLNYPGRTYNEQFF. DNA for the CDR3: TGTGCCAGCAGTTTAAATTACCCCGGGAGGACCTACAATGAGCAGTTCTTC.

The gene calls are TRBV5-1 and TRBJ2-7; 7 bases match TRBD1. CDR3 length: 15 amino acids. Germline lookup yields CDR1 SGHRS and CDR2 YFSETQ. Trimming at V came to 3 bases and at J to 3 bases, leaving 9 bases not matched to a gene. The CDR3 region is CASSSRSSGGYEQYF. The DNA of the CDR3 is TGCGCCAGCAGCTCACGGAGCTCAGGGGGCTACGAGCAGTACTTC.

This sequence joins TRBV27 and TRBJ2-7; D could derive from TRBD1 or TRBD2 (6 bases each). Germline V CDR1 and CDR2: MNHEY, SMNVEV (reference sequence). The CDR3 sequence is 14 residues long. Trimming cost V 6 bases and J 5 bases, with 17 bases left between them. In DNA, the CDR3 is TGTGCCAGCAGCCACAGGGTTTCGGGAGACGAGCAGTACTTC. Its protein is CASSHRVSGDEQYF.

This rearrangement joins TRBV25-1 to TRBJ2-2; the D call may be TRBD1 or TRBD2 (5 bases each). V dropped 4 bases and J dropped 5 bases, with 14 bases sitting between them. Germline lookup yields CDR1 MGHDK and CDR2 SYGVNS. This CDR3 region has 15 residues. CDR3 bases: TGTGCCAGCAGTGTCGGGACCACCCGGACCGGGGAGCTGTTTTTT. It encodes CASSVGTTRTGELFF.

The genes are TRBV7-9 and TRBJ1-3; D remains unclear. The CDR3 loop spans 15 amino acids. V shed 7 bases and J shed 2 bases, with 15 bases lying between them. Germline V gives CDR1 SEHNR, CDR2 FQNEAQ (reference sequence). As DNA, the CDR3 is TGTGCCAGCATTACGACGGAGGTGGCTGGAAACACCATATATTTT. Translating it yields CASITTEVAGNTIYF.